These 27 T cell receptor beta chains were all obtained from the same sample, sequenced in a study of blood T cell repertoires in COVID-19. The table came from immunoSEQ multiplex PCR; TCRdb's copy has only in-frame clones and leaves some out. The sample holds about 21,000 clones; 86% are singletons and the top ten take roughly a sixth. The material sequenced was peripheral blood. These receptors were collected from a man between 70 and 80 years old with acute or convalescent COVID-19.

This chain uses TRBV11-2 with TRBJ1-6; 8 bases line up with TRBD1. The germline CDR1 and CDR2 sequences are SGHAT and FQNNGV. With V trimmed by 0 bases and J by 9 bases, 7 bases remained unmatched. This CDR3 has 16 amino acids. In DNA, the CDR3 is TGTGCCAGCAGCTTAGACGGACAGGGTATTACTTCACCCCTCCACTTT. Translating gives CASSLDGQGITSPLHF. The full variable domain, in which reference TRBV11-2 and TRBJ1-6 provide the parts outside the CDR3, is EAGVAQSPRYKIIEKRQSVAFWCNPISGHATLYWYQQILGQGPKLLIQFQNNGVVDDSQLPKDRFSAERLKGVDSTLKIQPAKLEDSAVYLCASSLDGQGITSPLHFGNGTRLTVT.

The V call is TRBV6-1, the J call TRBJ1-6; D not resolved. The CDR3 consists of 17 residues. The ends were cut back, 2 bases at V and 5 bases at J, with 16 bases in the middle. CDR1 is MNHNS and CDR2 is SASEGT in the germline V gene. CDR3 in amino acids: CASSEQHTSTNNSPLHF. The CDR3 nucleotides are TGTGCCAGCAGTGAACAGCATACCAGTACTAATAATTCACCCCTCCACTTT.

This chain uses TRBV6-5 with TRBJ1-2, with D possibly TRBD1 on 6 matching bases. The V gene's germline CDR1 is MNHEY and CDR2 SVGAGI. V lost 1 base, J lost 4 bases, and 16 bases lay in between. The CDR3 extends over 16 amino acids. CDR3 DNA sequence: TGTGCCAGCAGTTACTTCGGTCAGGGGTATGGCTATGGCTACACCTTC. It encodes CASSYFGQGYGYGYTF.

The chain employs TRBV19 and TRBJ2-1, with D possibly TRBD2 on 6 matching bases. Trimming removed 7 bases at V and 2 bases at J, with 24 bases between. The V gene's germline CDR1 is LNHDA and CDR2 SQIVND (reference sequence). This CDR3 spans 18 amino acids. For the CDR3, the DNA is TGTGCCAGTAAATCCCCCTATGGCGGGACGCAGACCTACAATGAGCAGTTCTTC. This translates into CASKSPYGGTQTYNEQFF.

The genes are TRBV5-1 and TRBJ2-2; 8 bases align to TRBD1. Germline-derived CDR1 and CDR2 are SGHRS and YFSETQ. Germline trimming cut 4 bases from V and 3 bases from J; bases unmatched to any gene: 8. The CDR3 runs to 16 residues. DNA of the CDR3: TGCGCCAGCAGCGTGAGAACAGGGGGAGACACCGGGGAGCTGTTTTTT. Amino acid sequence: CASSVRTGGDTGELFF.

The CDR3 sequence: CASRGTSGQETQYF. In nucleotides, the CDR3 is TGTGCCAGCAGGGGGACTAGCGGCCAAGAGACCCAGTACTTC. This chain connects TRBV25-1 to TRBJ2-5; 11 bases match TRBD2. Germline V gene data show CDR1 as MGHDK and CDR2 as SYGVNS. The CDR3 totals 14 residues. V lost 6 bases to trimming and J lost 1 base; unmatched junction nucleotides: 1.

This sequence joins TRBV6-4 and TRBJ2-7; no clear D. The length of the CDR3 is 11 residues. The V gene's germline CDR1 is MRHNA and CDR2 SNTAGT. V lost 3 bases and J 4 bases, leaving 4 bases between the germline ends. The CDR3 sequence is CASSDLYEQYF. The DNA for the CDR3 is TGTGCCAGCAGTGATCTGTACGAGCAGTACTTC.

The chain has TRBV21-1 and TRBJ1-1; TRBD1, the table's D call, lacks a check against the DNA. TRBV21-1 is given as a pseudogene. The CDR3 sequence is 14 residues long. The CDR3: CASSKDRRQVFTFF. CDR3 DNA sequence: TGTGCCAGCAGCAAAGATCGGCGACAGGTCTTTACTTTCTTT.

V usage is TRBV28 and J usage is TRBJ2-7; D is perhaps TRBD2 (5 bases). This CDR3 has 14 residues. In germline, CDR1 is MDHEN, CDR2 SYDVKM. Trimming left V 7 bases short and J 2 bases short, with 15 bases between. This chain's CDR3 is CASNPPGLAYEQYF. The DNA for the CDR3 is TGTGCCAGCAACCCCCCGGGATTAGCCTACGAGCAGTACTTC.

The chain employs TRBV19 and TRBJ1-5, with D possibly TRBD1 on 6 matching bases. From germline, CDR1 is LNHDA and CDR2 SQIVND (reference sequence). V was pared by 8 bases and J by 2 bases, with 16 bases between. This CDR3 contains 15 residues. CDR3 in DNA: TGTGCCAGTCGGGGCAGGGGCGAAGGCAATCAGCCCCAGCATTTT. Translating gives CASRGRGEGNQPQHF.

V and J are TRBV4-1 and TRBJ1-5; 8 nucleotides agree with TRBD1. Germline trimming cut 1 base from V and 5 bases from J; bases unmatched to any gene: 7. Germline V gives CDR1 MGHRA, CDR2 YSYEKL. There are 16 residues in the CDR3. The CDR3 nucleotides read TGCGCCAGCAGCCAAGGCCGGGACAGGTTGGATCAGCCCCAGCATTTT. It translates to CASSQGRDRLDQPQHF.

V usage is TRBV13 and J usage is TRBJ1-2; tentative D call: TRBD1 (6 bases). Germline loops: CDR1 PRHDT, CDR2 FYEKMQ (reference sequence). V shed 5 bases and J shed 3 bases, with 10 bases lying between them. The CDR3 runs 13 residues. The CDR3 coding sequence is TGTGCCAGCAGCCCAGGGGCGGACTATGGCTACACCTTC. Translation gives CASSPGADYGYTF.

The gene calls are TRBV6-4 and TRBJ2-7; possibly TRBD2 for D (6 bases). The CDR3 length is 14 residues. Trimming left V 6 bases short and J 0 bases short, with 12 bases between. The germline V gene encodes CDR1 MRHNA and CDR2 SNTAGT. The CDR3 is CASRRRDSSYEQYF. The CDR3 DNA reads as TGTGCCAGCAGGCGGCGGGACTCCTCCTACGAGCAGTACTTC.

The chain recombines TRBV7-9 with TRBJ1-2; no clear D. The CDR3 is made up of 12 amino acids. The germline CDR1 and CDR2 sequences are SEHNR and FQNEAQ (reference sequence). With 2 bases removed from V and 6 bases from J, the gap between germline ends came to 7 bases. CDR3 bases: TGTGCCAGCAGCTTATCCGGGAATGGCTACACCTTC. Amino acid sequence: CASSLSGNGYTF.

The chain has TRBV12-5 and TRBJ2-7, with TRBD2 matching over 10 bases. The CDR3 length is 16 residues. V was pared by 0 bases and J by 2 bases, with 4 bases of the junction left unmatched. Looked up from germline, CDR1 is LGHNT and CDR2 is FRNRAP. In nucleotides, the CDR3 is TGTGCTAGTGGTTTGGTCCAGAGCGGGAGGGCCTACGAGCAGTACTTC. Amino acids: CASGLVQSGRAYEQYF.

V gene TRBV29-1 combines with J gene TRBJ1-2; D gene uncertain. CDR3 length equals 13 residues. The V end was cut by 4 bases, the J end by 3 bases, with 12 bases between. Looked up from germline, CDR1 is SQVTM and CDR2 is ANQGSEA. In nucleotides, the CDR3 is TGCAGCGTTGTGTTTCCAGGTGACTATGGCTACACCTTC. Its translation is CSVVFPGDYGYTF.

The rearrangement uses TRBV2 and TRBJ2-5, with 14 bases that match TRBD2. CDR3 size: 14 residues. Trimming took 6 bases from V and 4 from J; bases not matched to a gene: 1. Germline lookup yields CDR1 SNHLY and CDR2 FYNNEI. The CDR3 nucleotides are TGTGCCAGCAGAGGACTAGCGGGAGGAGAGACCCAGTACTTC. This sequence encodes CASRGLAGGETQYF. The entire variable domain, with the rest obtained from reference TRBV2 and TRBJ2-5, is as follows: EPEVTQTPSHQVTQMGQEVILRCVPISNHLYFYWYRQILGQKVEFLVSFYNNEISEKSEIFDDQFSVERPDGSNFTLKIRSTKLEDSAMYFCASRGLAGGETQYFGPGTRLLVL.

The chain uses TRBV27 and TRBJ1-2; 11 bases align to TRBD1. CDR3 length equals 17 residues. V lost 5 bases, J lost 8 bases, and 16 bases stayed unmatched. Germline V gene data show CDR1 as MNHEY and CDR2 as SMNVEV (reference sequence). The CDR3 is CASSPTGTGGIVYGYTF. CDR3 coding DNA: TGTGCCAGCAGTCCAACCGGGACAGGGGGAATCGTATACGGCTACACCTTC.

This chain links TRBV7-3 with TRBJ1-1; unclear D gene. Germline CDR1 reads SGHTA; CDR2 reads FQGTGA. V gave up 0 bases and J gave up 6 bases, with 8 bases separating them. This CDR3 is 13 amino acids long. The CDR3: CASSLTPYAEAFF. Here the CDR3 DNA reads TGTGCCAGCAGCTTAACCCCCTATGCTGAAGCTTTCTTT.

This chain uses TRBV27 with TRBJ1-3; possibly TRBD1 for D (6 bases). Deletions cut 6 bases from V and 3 bases from J, with 15 bases between. Germline-derived CDR1 and CDR2 are MNHEY and SMNVEV (reference sequence). The CDR3 is made up of 15 amino acids. The CDR3 DNA is TGTGCCAGCAGGCCCCCAGGGGAACTTGGAAACACCATATATTTT. Its protein is CASRPPGELGNTIYF.

The chain couples TRBV19 to TRBJ1-1, with D possibly being TRBD1 (5 bases). Trimming removed 8 bases at V and 0 bases at J, with 7 bases between. The germline gives CDR1 LNHDA, CDR2 SQIVND (reference sequence). CDR3 length: 12 residues. The CDR3 DNA follows: TGTGCCAGTCGGACACTGAACACTGAAGCTTTCTTT. As protein: CASRTLNTEAFF.

The genes are TRBV3-1 (or the pseudogene TRBV3-2) and TRBJ2-1; D may be TRBD2 (5 bases). The CDR3 runs to 13 residues. Germline CDR1 reads LGHDT; CDR2 reads YNNKEL (reference sequence). V was cut by 6 bases and J by 7 bases, with 13 bases left in between. The CDR3 here is CASSLLGMNEQFF. The CDR3 DNA reads TGTGCCAGCAGTCTACTAGGTATGAATGAGCAGTTCTTC.

This sequence joins TRBV19 and TRBJ2-1, with 8 bases lining up with TRBD2. V gave up 1 base and J gave up 5 bases; unmatched junction bases: 7. This CDR3 is 16 amino acids long. CDR1 and CDR2 (germline): LNHDA, SQIVND (reference sequence). CDR3 amino acids: CASSIARTSYNNEQFF. In DNA, the CDR3 is TGTGCCAGTAGTATAGCTAGGACTAGCTACAACAATGAGCAGTTCTTC.

For this clone: One junction end does not reproduce the germline sequence, and a read error may be involved. DNA of the CDR3: TGCAGTGCTAGTTCCTTCAATGAGCAGTTCTTC. Protein: CSASSFNEQFF. The V call is TRBV20-1, the J call TRBJ2-1; D unclear. Germline lookup yields CDR1 DFQATT and CDR2 SNEGSKA (reference sequence). The CDR3 contains 11 residues.

The chain carries TRBV19 and TRBJ2-1; 10 nucleotides line up with TRBD1. V was clipped by 5 bases and J by 0 bases; unmatched bases: 19. CDR3 length equals 21 residues. Germline CDR1 LNHDA, CDR2 SQIVND (reference sequence). The CDR3 DNA sequence: TGTGCCAGTAGTCCCCGTCGGGGGACAGGGGCCCGTCGGGGCTCCTACAATGAGCAGTTCTTC. The encoded protein is CASSPRRGTGARRGSYNEQFF.

The chain combines TRBV10-3 with TRBJ1-1; D might be TRBD1 (5 bases). V was clipped by 11 bases and J by 5 bases, with 21 bases between them. Germline lookup yields CDR1 ENHRY and CDR2 SYGVKD. The CDR3 has 14 residues. This CDR3 is CAVRTQWRETEAFF. DNA for the CDR3: TGTGCCGTAAGGACACAATGGCGTGAAACTGAAGCTTTCTTT.

This chain's CDR3 is CASSFSGMDQPQHF. DNA of the CDR3: TGTGCCAGCAGCTTTTCAGGGATGGATCAGCCCCAGCATTTT. The rearrangement links TRBV7-2 to TRBJ1-5, with a tentative D call TRBD1 (5 bases). V was cut by 3 bases and J by 5 bases, with 11 bases left in between. CDR3 size: 14 residues. Germline V gene sequence: CDR1 SGHTA, CDR2 FQGNSA.